A single sample gave rise to the 5 T cell receptor beta chains below, sequenced in a study of shared clonotypes between healthy human individuals. Measured with immunoSEQ multiplex PCR; TCRdb has only the in-frame clones, and not every one. Here the sample spans about 1.4 million clones, roughly 96% being singletons. The sample taken for sequencing was naive CD4+ T cells sorted from blood. Subset noted: CD45RA+ positively selected. Receptors originate from a man aged 25-40 years in good health.

The J gene is TRBJ1-2, the V gene TRBV28; no clear D. V was shortened by 3 bases and J by 3 bases, with 8 bases between the two germline ends. Germline V gene lookup returns CDR1 MDHEN and CDR2 SYDVKM. The CDR3 spans 13 residues. The CDR3 sequence is CASSFGRYYGYTF. The CDR3 DNA sequence: TGTGCCAGCAGTTTCGGCAGATACTATGGCTACACCTTC.

The V and J genes are TRBV13 and TRBJ2-7, with a weak D call TRBD1 (6 bases). Germline V CDR1 and CDR2: PRHDT, FYEKMQ (reference sequence). The CDR3 loop spans 17 amino acids. Trimming left V 3 bases short and J 2 bases short, with 20 bases between. The DNA for the CDR3 is TGTGCCAGCAGCTTCGGGACCCGTCCAAGGGACACCTACGAGCAGTACTTC. Translation: CASSFGTRPRDTYEQYF.

This clone has just one count. The rearrangement uses TRBV2 and TRBJ1-5; TRBD1 agrees at 7 bases. The trim removed 5 bases at V and 5 bases at J, leaving 6 bases unmatched. CDR3 length: 14 amino acids. The germline gives CDR1 SNHLY, CDR2 FYNNEI. The DNA of the CDR3 is TGTGCCAGCAGTATTAACAGGGGCGATCAGCCCCAGCATTTT. This encodes CASSINRGDQPQHF.

This chain uses TRBV27 with TRBJ1-2; possible D gene TRBD1, 6 bases. The CDR3 consists of 17 residues. Germline assignment: CDR1 MNHEY and CDR2 SMNVEV (reference sequence). V lost 3 bases and J 3 bases, leaving 20 bases between the germline ends. DNA for the CDR3: TGTGCCAGCAGTTTCCCAAAAAAGGGGGTCTTGGACTATGGCTACACCTTC. Protein product: CASSFPKKGVLDYGYTF.

The chain uses TRBV6-5 and TRBJ2-7; possible D gene TRBD1, 5 bases. This CDR3 is built from 12 residues. Trimming left V 6 bases short and J 0 bases short, with 6 bases between. CDR1 is MNHEY and CDR2 is SVGAGI in the germline V gene. The DNA for the CDR3 is TGTGCCAGCAGGGACACCTCCTACGAGCAGTACTTC. The encoded protein is CASRDTSYEQYF.